This T cell receptor (beta chain) comes out of a study of cytomegalovirus exposure and HLA in healthy donors. Study in general: From HLA-typed donors, an early data release held about 85 million unique TCRs.

V dropped 8 bases and J dropped 0 bases, with 17 bases sitting between them. Germline values: CDR1 KGHSH, CDR2 LQKENI. The CDR3 is 15 residues long. On this clone: Its antigen is still unknown.

General study findings and limits: Trimming of TCR beta V- and J-genes showed a link, identified in a later analysis, to a missense DCLRE1C variant. Rare TCR sequences predominated, though certain public TCRs were found in many donors.

This PCR relied on a set of 60 Vbeta primers and 13 Jbeta primers. The method was immunoSEQ multiplex PCR; TCRdb's version includes in-frame clones alone and lacks a portion of them. The profile shows tens of thousands of clones, about 75% of them singletons. The rearrangement uses TRBV18 and TRBJ2-7; D may be TRBD1 (6 bases). Sequences were obtained from PBMCs. The TCR was taken from a man aged 40-49 years in good health and CMV-seronegative. The CDR3 nucleotides are TGTGCCAGCACCCATTCCGGGACAAGCTCCTACGAGCAGTACTTC. Its protein is CASTHSGTSSYEQYF.